This entry describes one T cell receptor beta chain. The clone's antigen remains unknown. Within one base of it there is no much larger clone, and no base qualities were kept. TCR CDR3 regions were amplified from genomic DNA by multiplex PCR using the deep immunoSEQ assay. Genomic DNA extracted from each cell subset was distributed evenly over all wells of several immunoSEQ 96-well plates, and each plate served as one replicate. For sorted subsets, each replicate PCR was loaded with roughly 190 ng genomic DNA, equivalent to 25,000 to 30,000 T cell genomes. Purified libraries were quantified with a Qubit 3.0 fluorometer, sized on a Bioanalyzer 2100, and re-quantified with the KAPA Library Quantification kit. Every immunoSEQ 96-well plate was sequenced on a separate single-read 150-cycle Illumina NextSeq 550 flow cell. On the authors' methods: Because the immunoSEQ output held only junctional sequences and lacked quality scores, the filtering could not match the filtering applied to full-length reads. To assign V/J genes and CDR3, sequences were annotated against IMGT germline references using PyIR, a Python wrapper for IgBLAST v1.9. Reads with weak V/J assignments (E-value above 1e-6), missing CDR3, stop codons, out-of-frame junctions, or ambiguous translated residues were removed. A V3J clonotype was defined by an identical inferred V gene, J gene, and CDR3 amino acid sequence. To compute the percentage overlap between repertoires, the number of shared unique clonotypes was divided by the size of the smaller repertoire. Three approaches were used to assess repertoire richness: RTK rarefaction, the Chao1 estimator, and Recon v2.1 estimates of unobserved clonotypes. For all TCRbeta clonotypes obtained by the gDNA method from several donors, generation probabilities were computed with OLGA. Not all clones reach the TCRdb copy of this immuneACCESS table, which keeps in-frame sequences only. Checked studies attribute under half of the gap to unresolved V genes and leave the rest unexplained. The V and J calls and clone size were taken over from that table, and D and trimming were inferred from the DNA. The sample records more than 2 million clones, approximately 95% of which are singletons. Together, the top ten hold approximately 0.13% of the sample.

These data come from a study of shared clonotypes between healthy human individuals (TCRdb year 2020). With regard to the full study: A few men and two women, aged 18 to 49 years, made up the cohort. For each donor, three plates each were used for CD4 naive and CD4 memory, two plates were used for CD8 naive, and one plate was used for CD8 memory. The study deeply sequenced blood TCR repertoires of five healthy adults to estimate repertoire size and the extent of clonotype sharing between individuals. Libraries were prepared and TCR repertoires were sequenced by different laboratories using diverse techniques, in order to increase sequencing depth and limit assay-specific biases. Each donor's leukapheresis produced roughly between roughly 0.85 and 10 billion PBMCs.

What the study reported, not specific to this receptor: Based on pairwise subsampling, the degree of clonotype sharing among donors was expected to be affected by sequencing depth. Compared with non-shared clonotypes, the clonotypes found in all four sorted-subset donors had higher generation probabilities. Even with the large sequencing depth, rarefaction of the sorted-subset datasets indicated that sequencing was incomplete. Estimated clonotype richness was generally larger for naive than for memory subsets. The small number of donors limited the genetic and exposure-history diversity represented. Sampling was restricted to blood, and TCR repertoires in tissue are likely to differ from TCR repertoires in blood. About 5% of naive CD4, 3.5% of naive CD8, roughly 2.5% of memory CD4, and 0.35% to 0.5% of memory CD8 clonotypes were shared across a few donors.

Germline trimming: 7 bases from V, 3 bases from J; junction bases outside gene matches: 8. For CDR1 and CDR2, the germline V gene lists MDHEN and SYDVKM. The CDR3 spans 15 residues, from the cysteine through the phenylalanine. Only CDR3 DNA is held: 45 bases, read in frame from base 1. The donors were healthy, HIV-negative adults with no recently reported acute infections or vaccinations. All donors were Caucasian adults living in Nashville, Tennessee, USA. CD4+ T cells were enriched through magnetic negative selection, after which naive cells were positively selected on CD45RA and the remaining negative fraction served as the memory subset. Blood was collected by leukapheresis, and PBMCs were isolated by Ficoll-Histopaque density gradient centrifugation and then cryopreserved in liquid nitrogen vapor phase. Analytical flow cytometry was used to check the purity and quantity of each magnetically sorted T cell population. From each sorted fraction, genomic DNA was isolated and quantified by UV absorbance on a Nanodrop 2000c.

This sequence originates from a man between 18 and 29 years old in good health. The sample was naive CD4+ T cells sorted from blood. The sample's cell subset or site label, in plain terms: CD45RA+ positively selected. The rearrangement combines TRBV28 with TRBJ2-7; 11 middle bases align to TRBD2. CDR3 protein: CASIKSLAGGYEQYF. In nucleotide form, the sequence is TGTGCCAGCATCAAAAGCCTAGCGGGGGGCTACGAGCAGTACTTC.